The rows below give T cell receptor beta chains drawn from one sample of a study of T cell clones after liver transplantation. TCRdb's table, derived via immunoSEQ multiplex PCR, lists solely in-frame clones and lacks some. The repertoire consists of under 10,000 clones, with roughly 80% occurring once and the leading ten covering about two fifths. Here the sequenced sample was CD8+ T cells from blood, taken before liver transplant. These receptors all come from a human donor who received a liver transplant. Both conserved end residues are part of each CDR3. A D gene is named only where the DNA matches it firmly. Expanded clones get a size class; other rows say once, few or many, or leave the size out.

d_call	v_call	j_call	clone_size	cdr3_nt	cdr3_aa
TRBD1	TRBV10-3	TRBJ1-1	.	TGTGCCATCAGCCCGACAGGGGGCGAGACTGAAGCTTTCTTT	CAISPTGGETEAFF
TRBD1	TRBV6-5	TRBJ1-2	.	TGTGCCAGCAGAACCGGGACAGGGGACCCCTATGGCTACACCTTC	CASRTGTGDPYGYTF
TRBD2	TRBV11-2	TRBJ2-1	once	TGTGCCAGCAGCCCTAGCGGGGTCAGCTCCTACAATGAGCAGTTCTTC	CASSPSGVSSYNEQFF
.	TRBV28	TRBJ2-1	.	TGTGCCAGCAGACTCCATCAAAGAGGAGATGAGCAGTTCTTC	CASRLHQRGDEQFF
TRBD1	TRBV29-1	TRBJ1-2	.	TGCAGCGTTAGCACAGGGGGCGCCTATGGCTACACCTTC	CSVSTGGAYGYTF
.	TRBV27	TRBJ2-5	.	TGTGCCAGCAGCCGTACAGGGTTGCGGGAGACCCAGTACTTC	CASSRTGLRETQYF
.	TRBV11-2	TRBJ2-7	.	TGTGCCAGCAGCTCGACAGTCGAGCAGTACTTC	CASSSTVEQYF
.	TRBV9	TRBJ1-5	.	TGTGCCAGCAGCGTAGATCAGGGTGGACAGCCCCAGCATTTT	CASSVDQGGQPQHF
.	TRBV19	TRBJ1-3	once	TGTGCCAGTAGTATAGATGTCCGGAGAGGGCACACCATATATTTT	CASSIDVRRGHTIYF
.	TRBV19	TRBJ2-2	once	TGTGCCAGTAGTATCTCCACAACCGGGGAGCTGTTTTTT	CASSISTTGELFF
.	TRBV11-3	TRBJ2-1	once	TGTGCCAGCAGCTCTCAGAGGGGGGGACATGAGCAGTTCTTC	CASSSQRGGHEQFF
TRBD1	TRBV15	TRBJ1-5	.	TGTGCCACCAGCAGAGATAGGGGGCCCAATCAGCCCCAGCATTTT	CATSRDRGPNQPQHF
.	TRBV7-6	TRBJ2-3	.	TGTGCCAGCAGTTTAGACTATGGGGGCTTGGATACGCAGTATTTT	CASSLDYGGLDTQYF
TRBD1	TRBV14	TRBJ2-1	.	TGTGCCAGCAGCCCGGACAGGGGGCTTTACAATGAGCAGTTCTTC	CASSPDRGLYNEQFF
.	TRBV5-4	TRBJ2-7	once	TGTGCCACCCGAATCGTGGGGGCGGACGATCAGTACTTC	CATRIVGADDQYF
.	TRBV5-1	TRBJ2-1	.	TGCGCCAGCAGCTTAGCGGACAGAAGGAGTTACAATGAGCAGTTCTTC	CASSLADRRSYNEQFF
TRBD2	TRBV29-1	TRBJ2-7	once	TGCAGCGTTGAATCGGGGGGCGAGCAGTACTTC	CSVESGGEQYF
.	TRBV6-4	TRBJ2-1	few	TGTGCCAGCAGTTCAGGGGATTACAATGAGCAGTTCTTC	CASSSGDYNEQFF
.	TRBV11-3	TRBJ2-1	.	TGTGCCAGCAGCTTAAGCGTTAGCTCCTACAATGAGCAGTTCTTC	CASSLSVSSYNEQFF
TRBD1	TRBV6-5	TRBJ1-2	.	TGTGCCAGCAGTTGGGGACAGGGTACAGATGGCTACACCTTC	CASSWGQGTDGYTF
TRBD1	TRBV27	TRBJ1-1	.	TGTGCCAGCAGTACCTGGACAGGGGAGACTGAAGCTTTCTTT	CASSTWTGETEAFF
.	TRBV6-5	TRBJ2-5	.	TGTGCCAGCAGCTCCGGGTTAGGCCCGAAAGAGACCCAGTACTTC	CASSSGLGPKETQYF
.	TRBV27	TRBJ2-7	.	TGTGCCAGCAGTTTTAAGGGACTGGGCTCCTACGAGCAGTACTTC	CASSFKGLGSYEQYF
.	TRBV2	TRBJ2-1	.	TGTGCCAGCAGTGAAGCGAGCCAAGAGAGCTCCTACAATGAGCAGTTCTTC	CASSEASQESSYNEQFF
TRBD2	TRBV4-1	TRBJ2-7	.	TGCGCCAGCAGCCAAGACCCTAGCGGGGGCTACGAGCAGTACTTC	CASSQDPSGGYEQYF
.	TRBV9	TRBJ1-3	.	TGTGCCAGCACTGGTGGCGGGGGCTCTGGAAACACCATATATTTT	CASTGGGGSGNTIYF
.	TRBV13	TRBJ2-1	.	TGTGCCAGTAGCTTTCTCTCTCCTACATCGGACAGCGGAAGGGACAATGAGCAGTTCTTC	CASSFLSPTSDSGRDNEQFF
TRBD1	TRBV30	TRBJ2-2	.	TGTGCCTGGAGTGAGGGGACAGCGAACACCGGGGAGCTGTTTTTT	CAWSEGTANTGELFF
.	TRBV9	TRBJ2-1	.	TGTGCCAGTTCCCAGTACAATGAGCAGTTCTTC	CASSQYNEQFF
.	TRBV16	TRBJ2-7	.	TGTGCCAGCAGCCACTCCGGAGGCTCCTACGAGCAGTACTTC	CASSHSGGSYEQYF
.	TRBV5-6	TRBJ1-5	.	TGTGCCAGCAGCTTGAGTGGGGGAGGGTTAAGCAATCAGCCCCAGCATTTT	CASSLSGGGLSNQPQHF
TRBD1	TRBV6-5	TRBJ2-1	.	TGTGCCAGCAGTGGGGACAGGGAGTCCGATGAGCAGTTCTTC	CASSGDRESDEQFF
.	TRBV7-9	TRBJ1-4	.	TGTGCCAGCAGCTTAGAGCGGGGGCGAGAAAAACTGTTTTTT	CASSLERGREKLFF
TRBD1	TRBV7-8	TRBJ2-5	.	TGTGCCAGCAGCTTCCGGACAGGGGAAGAGACCCAGTACTTC	CASSFRTGEETQYF
TRBD1	TRBV4-1	TRBJ2-1	once	TGCGCCAGCAGCCGCTTAGCACAGGGGGCGGAAAATGAGCAGTTCTTC	CASSRLAQGAENEQFF
.	TRBV11-3	TRBJ2-3	.	TGTGCCAGCAGCCCCCCTGTCGGAGATACGCAGTATTTT	CASSPPVGDTQYF
.	TRBV9	TRBJ1-4	few	TGTGCCAGCAGCGCTTCCGGGACAACTAATGAAAAACTGTTTTTT	CASSASGTTNEKLFF
TRBD2	TRBV10-3	TRBJ2-7	few	TGTGCCATCAGTGAGTCGGTAGCGGGGGGGCCTCGGGAGCAGTACTTC	CAISESVAGGPREQYF
TRBD1	TRBV6-1	TRBJ2-7	.	TGTGCCAGCAGTGAAGAAGTGGGGACAGGATTTACCTACGAGCAGTACTTC	CASSEEVGTGFTYEQYF
.	TRBV6-5	TRBJ1-1	.	TGTGCCAGCAGTTATGGCCCTGAAGCTTTCTTT	CASSYGPEAFF